The following is a TCR beta chain sequence with its context. V was cut by 3 bases and J by 0 bases, with 21 bases left in between. The CDR3 totals 19 residues. Germline V gene data show CDR1 as LNHDA and CDR2 as SQIVND (reference sequence). This entry comes from a study of control samples from healthy donors and cancer patients. Clones were read by immunoSEQ multiplex PCR, and TCRdb kept only the in-frame ones, dropping some. This sample has approximately 100,000 clones; 85% to 90% occur once, and the top ten carry approximately 15%. The TCR was taken from a woman between 45 and 60 years old in good health. The chain carries TRBV19 and TRBJ1-5; possible D gene TRBD1, 5 bases. The sequenced material came from blood. As DNA, the CDR3 is TGTGCCAGTAGTATTTTAGGGACCGAGGGATATCGTAGCAATCAGCCCCAGCATTTT. Its protein product is CASSILGTEGYRSNQPQHF.